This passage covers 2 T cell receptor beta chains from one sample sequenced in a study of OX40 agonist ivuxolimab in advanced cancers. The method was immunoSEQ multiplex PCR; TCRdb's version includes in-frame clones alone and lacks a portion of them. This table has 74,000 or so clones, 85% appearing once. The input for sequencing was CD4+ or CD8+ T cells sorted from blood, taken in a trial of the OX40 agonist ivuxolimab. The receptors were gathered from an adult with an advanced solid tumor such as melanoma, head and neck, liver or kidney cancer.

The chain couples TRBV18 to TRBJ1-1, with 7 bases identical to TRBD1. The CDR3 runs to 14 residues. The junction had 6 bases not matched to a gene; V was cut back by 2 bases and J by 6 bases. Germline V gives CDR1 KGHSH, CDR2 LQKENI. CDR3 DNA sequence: TGTGCCAGCTCACCAGGGACAGAGAGCTCTGAAGCTTTCTTT. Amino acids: CASSPGTESSEAFF.

CDR3 in amino acids: CASSSSTRGISTDTQYF. CDR3 coding DNA: TGTGCCAGCAGCTCGTCCACTAGGGGAATTAGCACAGATACGCAGTATTTT. The chain combines TRBV5-6 with TRBJ2-3; D tentatively reads TRBD1 or TRBD2 (5 bases each). Germline V gene data show CDR1 as SGHDT and CDR2 as YYEEEE. The CDR3 covers 17 residues. V lost 3 bases, J lost 0 bases, and 17 bases lay in between.